This passage covers 14 T cell receptor beta chains from one sample sequenced in a study of T cells expressing NK-cell markers. TCRdb re-analyzed the 5' RACE reads; it lists each CDR3 protein once, without DNA. Here the sample table reports some 600,000 distinct CDR3 sequences. The source material was blood T cells: a sorted CD56 or NKG2C T cell subset, CD4+ or CD8+ T cells, or bulk PBMC T cells (not recorded which). The origin of the receptors is a man aged 18 to 29 in good health.

The chain carries TRBV10-1 and TRBJ2-3; TCRdb designates TRBD2, a call that cannot be tested without DNA. CDR3 length: 14 amino acids. The germline CDR1 and CDR2 sequences are WNHNN and SYGVQD (reference sequence). CDR3: CASSSGTSGYTQYF.

V and J are TRBV5-1 and TRBJ1-1; absent DNA, TCRdb's TRBD1 call cannot be checked. The CDR3 has 14 residues. In germline, CDR1 is SGHRS, CDR2 YFSETQ. The chain's CDR3 is CASSSRSGGTEAFF.

The chain joins TRBV29-1 to TRBJ2-3; checking the TCRdb D call of TRBD2 is not possible without DNA. Germline lookup yields CDR1 SQVTM and CDR2 ANQGSEA. CDR3 length equals 16 residues. This CDR3 reads CSVDDVTRGRTDTQYF.

The chain uses TRBV6-5 and TRBJ1-1; the TCRdb call, TRBD1, lacks DNA for checking. This CDR3 region has 15 residues. The germline V gene has CDR1 MNHEY and CDR2 SVGAGI. This CDR3 reads CASSYEAGKNTEAFF.

This chain uses TRBV7-9 with TRBJ2-1; the TCRdb D gene call, TRBD1, has no DNA to confirm it. The CDR3 loop spans 15 amino acids. The germline V gene encodes CDR1 SEHNR and CDR2 FQNEAQ (reference sequence). CDR3 sequence reads: CASSSVDQEVGGQFF.

The V and J genes are TRBV25-1 and TRBJ1-6; TCRdb's D call of TRBD1 is untestable without DNA. This CDR3 has 13 amino acids. Germline-derived CDR1 and CDR2 are MGHDK and SYGVNS. This CDR3 is CASVSGGGSPLHF.

The chain combines TRBV12-3 or TRBV12-4 with TRBJ1-3. CDR3 length equals 16 residues. CDR3 amino acids: CASSLGLLHVGNTIYF.

The J gene is TRBJ2-4, the V gene TRBV27; TCRdb designates TRBD2, a call that cannot be tested without DNA. This CDR3 spans 14 amino acids. Germline-derived CDR1 and CDR2 are MNHEY and SMNVEV (reference sequence). CDR3 sequence reads: CASSISGSKNIQYF.

This chain uses TRBV20-1 with TRBJ2-7; the TRBD2 assignment by TCRdb is unverifiable without DNA. The CDR3 is 15 residues long. Germline loops: CDR1 DFQATT, CDR2 SNEGSKA (reference sequence). The CDR3 loop is CSARKLTSGNYEQYF.

The genes are TRBV20-1 and TRBJ2-4. The CDR3 loop spans 14 amino acids. CDR1 DFQATT and CDR2 SNEGSKA come from the germline V gene (reference sequence). CDR3 region: CSARDTGREGIQYF.

The rearrangement links TRBV10-3 to TRBJ2-5; the TCRdb call, TRBD2, lacks DNA for checking. Germline V gene data show CDR1 as ENHRY and CDR2 as SYGVKD. The CDR3 consists of 15 residues. The CDR3 loop is CAISKERELGETQYF.

The chain couples TRBV28 to TRBJ1-1; TCRdb's D gene call, TRBD1, goes unchecked for lack of DNA. The CDR3 consists of 15 residues. Germline V gene sequence: CDR1 MDHEN, CDR2 SYDVKM. CDR3 loop: CASRPAIRGHTEAFF.

The chain recombines TRBV19 with TRBJ2-6; TCRdb's D call, TRBD1, is unchecked because there is no DNA. In germline, CDR1 is LNHDA, CDR2 SQIVND (reference sequence). This CDR3 comprises 17 residues. CDR3 sequence: CASSKRQGISGANVLTF.

This chain's CDR3 is CASSEVPPPSGRGYEQFF. J is TRBJ2-1 and V is TRBV10-2; no DNA is available, so the TRBD2 call from TCRdb remains unchecked. There are 18 residues in the CDR3. Germline assignment: CDR1 WSHSY and CDR2 SAAADI.